Presented here are 13 T cell receptor beta chains from one specimen sequenced in a study of CD8+ T cells in alopecia areata. Extraction of RNA preceded its reverse transcription into cDNA, which served as the sequencing template. The data were produced by immunoSEQ multiplex PCR, yet TCRdb's version contains in-frame clones alone and is incomplete. The table shows some 170,000 clones, with about 66% occurring only once. Sequenced here: CD8+ T cells sorted from blood, sampled at week 0. These receptor sequences come from a human donor with alopecia areata.

The chain has TRBV29-1 and TRBJ2-6; possibly TRBD2 for D (5 bases). This CDR3 region has 16 residues. In germline, CDR1 is SQVTM, CDR2 ANQGSEA. Trimming stripped 0 bases from V and 3 bases from J, with 12 bases between. CDR3 nucleotide sequence: TGCAGCGTTGAAGATCGGGGTAGTTTTGGGGCCAACGTCCTGACTTTC. Its translation is CSVEDRGSFGANVLTF.

This clone was detected only a few times. V gene TRBV23-1 combines with J gene TRBJ2-7; D possibly corresponds to TRBD2 (6 bases). TRBV23-1 falls under the ORF class, with uncertain function. The CDR3 consists of 14 residues. V was shortened by 8 bases and J by 5 bases, with 19 bases between the two germline ends. CDR3 sequence reads: CASGHRGGFDEQYF. In DNA, the CDR3 is TGCGCCAGCGGCCACCGTGGGGGGTTCGACGAGCAGTACTTC.

The rearrangement links TRBV25-1 to TRBJ2-5, with 7 bases identical to TRBD1. The CDR3 sequence is 16 residues long. J gave up 2 bases and V 2 bases, and 8 bases lay outside the gene matches. Per the germline V gene, CDR1 is MGHDK and CDR2 is SYGVNS. The CDR3 sequence: CASSEGIGGPQETQYF. The CDR3 region has the DNA TGTGCCAGCAGTGAAGGGATAGGGGGCCCGCAAGAGACCCAGTACTTC.

The chain joins TRBV2 to TRBJ2-7; possible D gene TRBD2, 5 bases. V lost 5 bases and J 5 bases, leaving 10 bases between the germline ends. Germline V gene lookup returns CDR1 SNHLY and CDR2 FYNNEI. The CDR3 totals 12 residues. The CDR3 loop is CASSSLRDEQYF. In nucleotides, the CDR3 is TGTGCCAGCAGTTCCCTGAGGGACGAGCAGTACTTC.

The chain has TRBV29-1 and TRBJ2-5; 10 bases line up with TRBD1. This CDR3 comprises 16 residues. With 2 bases clipped from V and 5 bases from J, the junction kept 11 bases outside the gene matches. Germline CDR1 and CDR2: SQVTM and ANQGSEA. The CDR3 DNA is TGCAGCGTTGAATACCGGGACAGGGGACGTTGGGAGACCCAGTACTTC. Translation gives CSVEYRDRGRWETQYF. Based on the CDR3 plus reference TRBV29-1 and TRBJ2-5, the full variable domain is SAVISQKPSRDICQRGTSLTIQCQVDSQVTMMFWYRQQPGQSLTLIATANQGSEATYESGFVIDKFPISRPNLTFSTLTVSNMSPEDSSIYLCSVEYRDRGRWETQYFGPGTRLLVL.

The V and J genes are TRBV15 and TRBJ2-5; the D call may be TRBD1 or TRBD2 (5 bases each). The V end lost 7 bases, the J end lost 5 bases, and 20 bases lay between the germline ends. Per the germline V gene, CDR1 is LNHNV and CDR2 is YYDKDF (reference sequence). The CDR3 runs 15 residues. Here the CDR3 reads CATNLDRLPTETQYF. CDR3 nucleotides: TGTGCCACCAACCTCGACAGACTACCGACGGAGACCCAGTACTTC.

The chain links TRBV2 to TRBJ2-1; D is ambiguous. CDR3 length equals 10 residues. The ends were cut back, 3 bases at V and 7 bases at J, with 1 base in the middle. Germline assignment: CDR1 SNHLY and CDR2 FYNNEI. In nucleotides, the CDR3 is TGTGCCAGCAGTGAGAATGAGCAGTTCTTC. Translating it yields CASSENEQFF. Combining the CDR3 with reference TRBV2 and TRBJ2-1 gives the whole variable domain EPEVTQTPSHQVTQMGQEVILRCVPISNHLYFYWYRQILGQKVEFLVSFYNNEISEKSEIFDDQFSVERPDGSNFTLKIRSTKLEDSAMYFCASSENEQFFGPGTRLTVL.

This clone was recorded only once. V and J are TRBV4-1 and TRBJ2-7; TRBD1 or TRBD2 may be the D gene (5 bases each). The length of the CDR3 is 14 residues. Trimming took 0 bases from V and 2 from J, leaving 8 bases between them. Per the germline V gene, CDR1 is MGHRA and CDR2 is YSYEKL. This CDR3 reads CASSQEGVTYEQYF. CDR3 DNA sequence: TGCGCCAGCAGCCAAGAGGGGGTGACCTACGAGCAGTACTTC.

The rearrangement uses TRBV9 and TRBJ2-1; D not resolved. Germline lookup yields CDR1 SGDLS and CDR2 YYNGEE. The CDR3 has 12 amino acids. The germline V and J ends were trimmed by 3 bases and 4 bases, with 5 bases remaining between them. CDR3 bases: TGTGCCAGCAGCGATATTTACAATGAGCAGTTCTTC. Translation: CASSDIYNEQFF.

This clone was seen more than once but under ten times. The V call is TRBV7-2, the J call TRBJ1-2, with TRBD1 identical over 7 bases. The CDR3 covers 15 residues. The V and J ends lost 5 bases and 2 bases, in that order; junction bases with no gene match: 8. Germline CDR1 is SGHTA and CDR2 is FQGNSA. CDR3: CASSRPTGTNYGYTF. CDR3 DNA sequence: TGTGCCAGCAGCCGACCGACAGGGACCAACTATGGCTACACCTTC.

Details on this clone: Distinct nucleotide sequences in the sample also encode this CDR3. This chain links TRBV5-1 with TRBJ2-7; weak D call: TRBD1 (6 bases). Looked up from germline, CDR1 is SGHRS and CDR2 is YFSETQ. V lost 3 bases to trimming and J lost 1 base, with 8 bases between them. The CDR3 sequence is 13 residues long. The CDR3 sequence is CASSSGQSYEQYF. CDR3 bases: TGCGCCAGCAGCTCCGGACAGTCCTACGAGCAGTACTTC.

The V call is TRBV6-5, the J call TRBJ1-1; D call uncertain. Deletions cut 1 base from V and 3 bases from J, with 9 bases between. Germline CDR1 reads MNHEY; CDR2 reads SVGAGI. The CDR3 spans 14 residues. CDR3 region: CASSYYGGHTEAFF. In nucleotides, the CDR3 is TGTGCCAGCAGTTACTACGGAGGGCACACTGAAGCTTTCTTT.

The CDR3, as DNA: TGCAGCGTTGAGGGAGAGCCTGTCGGTGAGCAGTTCTTC. It codes for CSVEGEPVGEQFF. The rearrangement links TRBV29-1 to TRBJ2-1, with a weak D call TRBD2 (5 bases). The CDR3 has 13 amino acids. Germline V CDR1 and CDR2: SQVTM, ANQGSEA. V gave up 3 bases and J gave up 9 bases, with 15 bases separating them.